This T cell receptor beta chain was captured in a study of beta chain features in type 1 diabetes. Study as a whole: Examination spanned about 99 million sorted cells from all samples.

Expressed TCRB transcripts were sequenced, since all the RNA that had been isolated was reverse transcribed. TCRdb's copy holds only in-frame clones and misses some; the assay was immunoSEQ multiplex PCR. Altogether approximately 600,000 clones are present, 9.5% to 15% being singletons, with the ten largest covering roughly 0.12%. Germline CDR1 SGHRS, CDR2 YFSETQ. J gave up 2 bases and V 4 bases, and 5 bases lay outside the gene matches. The CDR3 totals 15 residues. This clone has more than one count but fewer than ten. Its target is not known. Overall study results and limits: Patients' naive, central memory and regulatory TCRB repertoires appeared more alike than those of healthy donors. Since sequencing was performed on cDNA, cells with high TCR expression could be over-represented. All four CD4+ subsets of Type 1 diabetes patients contained TCRB CDR3s that were moderately but significantly shorter.

This clonotype was sampled from a man aged 30 to 45 with type 1 diabetes. The sample consisted of naive CD4+ T cells from blood. This chain joins TRBV5-1 and TRBJ2-7, with 11 bases identical to TRBD2. Here the CDR3 reads CASSLGTSGPYEQYF. The CDR3 coding sequence is TGCGCCAGCAGCCTGGGGACTAGCGGCCCCTACGAGCAGTACTTC.